This note documents a single TCR beta chain sequence. Its target is not known. TCRdb reprocessed the reads via MiXCR and lists one record per CDR3 protein. Here the sample spans around 770,000 distinct CDR3 sequences, around 29% being singletons. The data originate from a study of T cell repertoires in cytomegalovirus infection. Turning to the study itself: An indication of both CMV infection and matching HLA type came from public TCR beta signatures.

V lost 5 bases to trimming and J lost 3 bases; unmatched junction nucleotides: 6. This CDR3 is built from 16 residues. Per germline, CDR1 SEHNR and CDR2 FQNEAQ (reference sequence). General observations from the study: The response measured ex vivo was dominated by TCR beta clonotypes (HLA-C-restricted and CMV-specific).

The TCR sequence derives from a human donor in good health (CMV status not recorded). Some clones in this sample may be carry-over from other donors' samples. The sequencing here drew on cultured CD8+ T cells from PBMCs, taken from culture after CMV antigen stimulation. J is TRBJ2-2 and V is TRBV7-9, with TRBD1 matching 10 bases. CDR3 sequence: CASSGDRGMDTGELFF. The CDR3 nucleotides are TGTGCCAGCAGCGGGGACAGGGGAATGGACACCGGGGAGCTGTTTTTT.